The 31 T cell receptor beta chains below were found in one sample sequenced in a study of shared clonotypes between healthy human individuals. Clones were read by immunoSEQ multiplex PCR, and TCRdb kept only the in-frame ones, dropping some. The sample carries 450,000 to 500,000 clones, 81% recorded once. The sequenced sample was PBMCs. The receptors stem from a woman aged 40-49 years in good health. Some clones in this sample may be carry-over from other donors' samples.

Written as DNA, the CDR3 is TGTGCCAGCAGCCCAACAGTACGGACCCAGTACTTC. This codes for CASSPTVRTQYF. V usage is TRBV11-2 and J usage is TRBJ2-5; D is undetermined. This CDR3 comprises 12 residues. V lost 5 bases and J 7 bases, leaving 11 bases between the germline ends. CDR1 is SGHAT and CDR2 is FQNNGV in the germline V gene.

The chain combines TRBV10-2 with TRBJ2-1; 10 bases map to TRBD2. The CDR3 totals 15 residues. Per germline, CDR1 WSHSY and CDR2 SAAADI. V was pared by 8 bases and J by 7 bases, with 11 bases of the junction left unmatched. The CDR3 region has the DNA TGCGCCAGCGCAACTTCTAGCGGGGGTCTTAATGAGCAGTTCTTC. Residues: CASATSSGGLNEQFF.

About this clone: A read error is likely here: a far larger clone is one base away. The CDR3 nucleotides are TGTGCCAGCGGCTTAGGACAGGGGCCGCGGCACGAGCAGTACTTC. Translation gives CASGLGQGPRHEQYF. This rearrangement joins TRBV11-2 to TRBJ2-7, with 9 positions matching TRBD1. The V gene's germline CDR1 is SGHAT and CDR2 FQNNGV. The CDR3 is 15 amino acids.

In this sample, this clone turned up a few times. One junction end does not reproduce the germline sequence, and a read error may be involved. The chain couples TRBV7-9 to TRBJ2-7; 8 nucleotides match TRBD1. The CDR3 has 19 amino acids. CDR1 and CDR2 from the germline V gene are SEHNR and FQNEAQ (reference sequence). CDR3: CASSSAVRTGGLGSYEQHF. CDR3 DNA sequence: TGTGCCAGCAGCTCAGCGGTGAGAACAGGGGGACTGGGGTCCTACGAGCAGCACTTC.

V gene TRBV9 combines with J gene TRBJ2-3; TRBD2 agrees at 8 bases. Germline V gene data show CDR1 as SGDLS and CDR2 as YYNGEE. J was trimmed by 1 base and V by 0 bases; bases with no gene match: 4. This CDR3 has 16 amino acids. The CDR3 reads CASSVGVTSGTDTQYF. The DNA for the CDR3 is TGTGCCAGCAGCGTAGGGGTGACTAGCGGCACAGATACGCAGTATTTT.

J is TRBJ2-7 and V is TRBV27; TRBD2 might be the D (5 bases). Germline CDR1 reads MNHEY; CDR2 reads SMNVEV (reference sequence). This CDR3 spans 14 amino acids. Trimming removed 5 bases at V and 1 base at J, with 12 bases between. The CDR3 sequence: CASSQRTDSYEQYF. The CDR3 nucleotides are TGTGCCAGCAGTCAGCGGACGGATTCCTACGAGCAGTACTTC.

On this clone: It differs at one base from a far larger clone, so likely a read error. This rearrangement joins TRBV6-6 to TRBJ1-5; D unclear. The CDR3 is made up of 13 amino acids. Germline-derived CDR1 and CDR2 are MNHNY and SVGAGI (reference sequence). Written as DNA, the CDR3 is TGTGACAGCACCGCCGTAAGCAATCAGCCCCAGCATTTT. It yields the protein CDSTAVSNQPQHF.

The chain employs TRBV7-9 and TRBJ2-2; weak D call: TRBD2 (5 bases). Germline-derived CDR1 and CDR2 are SEHNR and FQNEAQ (reference sequence). The CDR3 runs to 16 residues. Trimming cost V 1 base and J 1 base, with 10 bases left between them. CDR3 bases: TGTGCCAGCAGCTTAGTGTGGACTGTGAACACCGGGGAGCTGTTTTTT. Translation gives CASSLVWTVNTGELFF.

Here the CDR3 reads CASSLGRGSDSEQYF. The CDR3 DNA is TGTGCCAGCAGCTTAGGTCGCGGGAGTGATTCCGAGCAGTACTTC. V is TRBV11-3 and J is TRBJ2-7, with 7 bases fitting TRBD2. Germline lookup yields CDR1 SGHNT and CDR2 YENEEA. V lost 1 base and J lost 6; bases outside the gene matches: 9. There are 15 residues in the CDR3.

The chain joins TRBV5-6 to TRBJ1-2, with D unresolved. The length of the CDR3 is 12 residues. Trimming took off 0 bases at V and 9 bases at J, with 9 bases between the two ends. From germline, CDR1 is SGHDT and CDR2 YYEEEE. This CDR3 reads CASSLGSQCYTF. The CDR3 DNA follows: TGTGCCAGCAGCTTGGGCAGTCAGTGCTACACCTTC.

The chain carries TRBV10-3 and TRBJ2-3, with TRBD2 matching 12 bases. The CDR3 extends over 14 amino acids. Germline assignment: CDR1 ENHRY and CDR2 SYGVKD. V gave up 10 bases and J gave up 4 bases; unmatched junction bases: 6. Written as DNA, the CDR3 is TGTGCCACTCTGGGACTAGCGGGTTCAGATACGCAGTATTTT. This sequence encodes CATLGLAGSDTQYF.

The gene calls are TRBV19 and TRBJ1-3; D unresolved. The CDR3 runs 14 residues. The germline V gene has CDR1 LNHDA and CDR2 SQIVND (reference sequence). V was pared by 5 bases and J by 0 bases, with 8 bases between. The CDR3 DNA sequence: TGTGCCAGTAGTGATGGGCTCTCTGGAAACACCATATATTTT. Translation gives CASSDGLSGNTIYF.

There are many counts of this clone. The chain links TRBV30 to TRBJ2-7; no reliable D call. This CDR3 has 12 residues. Germline CDR1 and CDR2: GTSNPN and SVGIG (reference sequence). V was clipped by 2 bases and J by 6 bases, with 11 bases between them. CDR3 bases: TGTGCCTGGAGTATCGGACGGGTCGAGCAGTACTTC. The encoded protein is CAWSIGRVEQYF. Variable domain in full (rest from reference TRBV30 and TRBJ2-7): SQTIHQWPATLVQPVGSPLSLECTVEGTSNPNLYWYRQAAGRGLQLLFYSVGIGQISSEVPQNLSASRPQDRQFILSSKKLLLSDSGFYLCAWSIGRVEQYFGPGTRLTVT.

The CDR3 reads CASSQELPSGADTQYF. CDR3 bases: TGTGCCAGCAGCCAAGAGTTGCCTAGCGGGGCTGATACGCAGTATTTT. The chain uses TRBV4-2 and TRBJ2-3; 9 bases map to TRBD2. J lost 6 bases, V lost 0 bases, and 7 bases had no gene match. The CDR3 contains 16 residues. CDR1 and CDR2 from the germline V gene are LGHNA and YNFKEQ.

The J gene is TRBJ2-7, the V gene TRBV11-2; 7 bases align to TRBD1. J gave up 0 bases and V 3 bases, and 2 bases lay outside the gene matches. This CDR3 has 14 residues. Germline assignment: CDR1 SGHAT and CDR2 FQNNGV. The CDR3 nucleotides are TGTGCCAGCAGCTTGACAGGGAGCTCCTACGAGCAGTACTTC. Translation: CASSLTGSSYEQYF. The entire variable domain, with the rest obtained from reference TRBV11-2 and TRBJ2-7, is as follows: EAGVAQSPRYKIIEKRQSVAFWCNPISGHATLYWYQQILGQGPKLLIQFQNNGVVDDSQLPKDRFSAERLKGVDSTLKIQPAKLEDSAVYLCASSLTGSSYEQYFGPGTRLTVT.

The chain is built from TRBV7-9 and TRBJ2-2; D possibly corresponds to TRBD1 (6 bases). The germline V and J ends were trimmed by 3 bases and 6 bases, with 8 bases remaining between them. Germline V gene lookup returns CDR1 SEHNR and CDR2 FQNEAQ (reference sequence). The CDR3 has 13 amino acids. DNA for the CDR3: TGTGCCAGCAGCTTGAACAGGGCCGGGGAGCTGTTTTTT. It codes for CASSLNRAGELFF.

This clone appeared a few times. J is TRBJ2-2 and V is TRBV5-8; TRBD1 or TRBD2 may be the D gene (5 bases each). The CDR3 extends over 16 amino acids. Germline loops: CDR1 SGHTS, CDR2 YDEGEE. Trimming pared 4 bases from V and 2 bases from J, leaving 15 bases between. CDR3 loop: CASSPLVGTNTGELFF. DNA of the CDR3: TGTGCCAGCAGCCCTCTCGTCGGGACCAACACCGGGGAGCTGTTTTTT.

For this clone: It differs at one base from a far larger clone, so likely a read error. This sequence joins TRBV28 and TRBJ1-1; D gene ambiguous. Germline CDR1 and CDR2: MDHEN and SYDVKM. The CDR3 consists of 11 residues. CDR3 nucleotides: TGTGACAGCAGTACTTACACTGAAGCTTTCTTT. It specifies CDSSTYTEAFF. The entire variable domain, with the rest obtained from reference TRBV28 and TRBJ1-1, is as follows: DVKVTQSSRYLVKRTGEKVFLECVQDMDHENMFWYRQDPGLGLRLIYFSYDVKMKEKGDIPEGYSVSREKKERFSLILESASTNQTSMYLCDSSTYTEAFFGQGTRLTVV.

This clone was observed a single time. This chain uses TRBV28 with TRBJ2-2; D gene uncertain. The germline V gene has CDR1 MDHEN and CDR2 SYDVKM. The CDR3 totals 16 residues. Trimming took 6 bases from V and 3 from J, leaving 17 bases between them. The CDR3 reads CASSAGRRRYTGELFF. In DNA, the CDR3 is TGTGCCAGCAGCGCCGGCCGACGGCGTTACACCGGGGAGCTGTTTTTT. Full variable domain (rest looked up from reference TRBV28 and TRBJ2-2): DVKVTQSSRYLVKRTGEKVFLECVQDMDHENMFWYRQDPGLGLRLIYFSYDVKMKEKGDIPEGYSVSREKKERFSLILESASTNQTSMYLCASSAGRRRYTGELFFGEGSRLTVL.

As DNA, the CDR3 is TGCGCCAGCAGCAGCGGGGCGGGCAATGAGCAGTTCTTC. Amino acids: CASSSGAGNEQFF. The chain recombines TRBV5-1 with TRBJ2-1; TRBD2 aligns across 7 bases. CDR3 length: 13 residues. From germline, CDR1 is SGHRS and CDR2 YFSETQ. V lost 4 bases and J lost 6; bases outside the gene matches: 4.

The chain uses TRBV28 and TRBJ1-2; 7 bases line up with TRBD1. The V gene's germline CDR1 is MDHEN and CDR2 SYDVKM. After removal of 6 bases from V and 10 bases from J, the junction contained 8 bases not matched to a gene. The CDR3 is 12 amino acids. CDR3 sequence (DNA): TGTGCCAGCAGGACAGGGCTCGCGTCCTACACCTTC. Residues: CASRTGLASYTF.

In this sample, this clone turned up once. The chain couples TRBV30 to TRBJ1-5; the D is unclear. This CDR3 contains 13 residues. The ends were cut back, 3 bases at V and 5 bases at J, with 11 bases in the middle. Germline CDR1 GTSNPN, CDR2 SVGIG (reference sequence). CDR3 amino acids: CAWSPSRYQPQHF. Here the CDR3 DNA reads TGTGCCTGGAGCCCTTCACGGTATCAGCCCCAGCATTTT.

J is TRBJ2-5 and V is TRBV4-2; 8 nucleotides agree with TRBD2. V dropped 1 base and J dropped 0; count of bases not matched to a gene: 22. The CDR3 loop spans 22 amino acids. Per the germline V gene, CDR1 is LGHNA and CDR2 is YNFKEQ. The CDR3 reads CASSQAPFRRGGRPNHQETQYF. The CDR3 nucleotides read TGTGCCAGCAGCCAAGCTCCTTTTAGGCGTGGCGGGAGGCCCAACCACCAAGAGACCCAGTACTTC.

About this clone: With a far larger clone one base away, a read error is the likely cause. The genes are TRBV7-6 and TRBJ2-7; D uncertain. The V and J ends lost 1 base and 3 bases respectively, with 10 bases between them. CDR3 length: 14 amino acids. Germline CDR1 SGHVS, CDR2 FNYEAQ. For the CDR3, the DNA is TGTGCCAGCAGCTTAGGGACGGAAGGCTACGAGCAGTACTTC. Its protein product is CASSLGTEGYEQYF.

This chain connects TRBV19 to TRBJ1-1; D not resolved. The CDR3 is made up of 14 amino acids. The V gene's germline CDR1 is LNHDA and CDR2 SQIVND (reference sequence). Trimming cost V 2 bases and J 3 bases, with 10 bases left between them. The CDR3 nucleotides are TGTGCCAGTAGTATATTGGGCGCGGACACTGAAGCTTTCTTT. It codes for CASSILGADTEAFF.

V and J are TRBV30 and TRBJ1-1; possible D gene TRBD1, 5 bases. Trimming left V 3 bases short and J 5 bases short, with 16 bases between. CDR1 and CDR2 from the germline V gene are GTSNPN and SVGIG (reference sequence). This CDR3 is built from 14 residues. CDR3 region: CAWSQGRTGTEAFF. In nucleotides, the CDR3 is TGTGCCTGGAGCCAGGGCCGGACGGGGACTGAAGCTTTCTTT. Complete variable domain (other parts from reference TRBV30 and TRBJ1-1): SQTIHQWPATLVQPVGSPLSLECTVEGTSNPNLYWYRQAAGRGLQLLFYSVGIGQISSEVPQNLSASRPQDRQFILSSKKLLLSDSGFYLCAWSQGRTGTEAFFGQGTRLTVV.

This clone was detected once. The V and J genes are TRBV7-3 and TRBJ1-1; 7 nucleotides match TRBD1. After removal of 4 bases from V and 4 bases from J, the junction contained 3 bases not matched to a gene. Germline values: CDR1 SGHTA, CDR2 FQGTGA. The length of the CDR3 is 13 residues. DNA for the CDR3: TGTGCCAGCAGCTCGGGACAGACCACTGAAGCTTTCTTT. This encodes CASSSGQTTEAFF.

This chain links TRBV28 with TRBJ2-2; D tentatively reads TRBD1 or TRBD2 (6 bases each). The V and J ends lost 8 bases and 7 bases respectively, with 17 bases between them. Germline loops: CDR1 MDHEN, CDR2 SYDVKM. The CDR3 has 14 amino acids. In nucleotides, the CDR3 is TGTGCCAGCGCTGACAGGACTAACGGCGGGGAGCTGTTTTTT. Translating it yields CASADRTNGGELFF.

This chain uses TRBV9 with TRBJ2-1, with TRBD2 as a possible D gene (6 bases). Trimming shortened V by 3 bases and J by 4 bases, and 11 bases separated the two germline ends. The CDR3 sequence is 14 residues long. Per the germline V gene, CDR1 is SGDLS and CDR2 is YYNGEE. DNA of the CDR3: TGTGCCAGCAGCGCCCGGGACTCTTACAATGAGCAGTTCTTC. Amino acid sequence: CASSARDSYNEQFF.

On this clone: This likely stems from a read error, as it lies one base from a far larger clone. The chain links TRBV6-1 to TRBJ1-3; unclear D gene. This CDR3 spans 15 amino acids. Germline V gene lookup returns CDR1 MNHNS and CDR2 SASEGT. The CDR3 coding sequence is TGTGCCAGCAGGGAAGAGGAGGTCGGAGGAAACACCATATATTTT. Translation gives CASREEEVGGNTIYF.

V and J are TRBV7-3 and TRBJ1-1, with D possibly being TRBD1 (6 bases). The CDR3 loop spans 13 amino acids. V was trimmed by 2 bases and J by 4 bases, leaving 8 bases between them. Germline V lookup: CDR1 SGHTA, CDR2 FQGTGA. CDR3 nucleotide sequence: TGTGCCAGCAGCTTAGCAGGGGCCACTGAAGCTTTCTTT. Translating it yields CASSLAGATEAFF.